This TCR beta chain was sequenced in a study of T-cell reconstitution after alpha-beta-depleted transplantation in children. Unique molecular identifiers featured in how the TCRbeta library was prepared. TCRdb re-called the PCR reads with MiXCR, one entry per CDR3 protein. The sample carries roughly 790,000 distinct CDR3 sequences, about 16% recorded once. CDR3 length: 13 residues. Per the germline V gene, CDR1 is SGHRS and CDR2 is YFSETQ. V gave up 4 bases and J gave up 3 bases, with 11 bases separating them. This TCR came from a male patient under 18 who had a stem cell transplant for acute lymphoblastic leukemia, so the T cells may come from the graft donor. The specimen comprised PBMCs, mostly from graft donor cells, sampled 360 days after TCRalphabeta/CD19-depleted stem cell transplant. V gene TRBV5-1 combines with J gene TRBJ2-7, with D possibly being TRBD1 (5 bases). The CDR3 protein is CASSQGADYEQYF. CDR3 bases: TGCGCCAGCAGCCAAGGGGCAGACTACGAGCAGTACTTC.